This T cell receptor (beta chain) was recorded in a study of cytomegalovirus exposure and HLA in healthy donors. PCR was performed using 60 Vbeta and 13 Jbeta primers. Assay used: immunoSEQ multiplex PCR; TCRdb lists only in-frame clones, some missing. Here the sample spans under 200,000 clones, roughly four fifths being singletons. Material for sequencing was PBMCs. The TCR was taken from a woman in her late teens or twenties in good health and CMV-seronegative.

CDR3 sequence reads: CASSERRQGAVGGYTF. Here the CDR3 DNA reads TGTGCCAGTAGCGAAAGACGACAGGGGGCGGTTGGTGGCTACACCTTC. The chain uses TRBV19 and TRBJ1-2; the match to TRBD1 covers 10 bases. In germline, CDR1 is LNHDA, CDR2 SQIVND (reference sequence). The CDR3 loop spans 16 amino acids. V shed 6 bases, J shed 7 bases, and the junction held 14 bases outside the gene matches.